Listed below are T cell receptor beta chains from one sample, sequenced in a study of memory CD4+ T cells and cytomegalovirus serostatus. Generated by immunoSEQ multiplex PCR, the TCRdb table keeps only in-frame clones and is missing some. The sample lists 75,000 to 90,000 clones, approximately 80% occurring once. Input material: memory CD4+ T cells from blood. The receptor set was obtained from an adult in good health and CMV-seronegative. Each CDR3 is given without its conserved first and last residue.

J gene: TRBJ1-5; V gene: TRBV28; CDR3 length: 10; CDR3 protein: ASSSGNQPQH
J gene: TRBJ1-6; V gene: TRBV9; CDR3 length: 10; CDR3 protein: ASSLPNSPLH
J gene: TRBJ2-2; V gene: TRBV19; CDR3 length: 11; CDR3 protein: ASNTVPAGELF
J gene: TRBJ2-4; V gene: TRBV28; CDR3 length: 13; CDR3 protein: ASSSGQAYGNIQY
J gene: TRBJ2-2; V gene: TRBV18; CDR3 length: 12; CDR3 protein: ASSAGMNTGELF
J gene: TRBJ2-3; V gene: TRBV6-5; CDR3 length: 13; CDR3 protein: ASSLRGSGTDTQY
J gene: TRBJ1-5; V gene: TRBV6-1; CDR3 length: 13; CDR3 protein: ASTLGRDINQPQH
J gene: TRBJ1-2; V gene: TRBV7-2; CDR3 length: 14; CDR3 protein: ASSLATSDSYRGKS
J gene: TRBJ2-6; V gene: TRBV6-4; CDR3 length: 13; CDR3 protein: ASSEGVTGANVLT
J gene: TRBJ1-3; V gene: TRBV9; CDR3 length: 15; CDR3 protein: ASSGGLGQTSGNTIY
J gene: TRBJ2-2; V gene: TRBV7-3; CDR3 length: 15; CDR3 protein: ASSRDAQGWNAGELF
J gene: TRBJ2-1; V gene: TRBV6-1; CDR3 length: 13; CDR3 protein: ASSDQGASYNEQF
J gene: TRBJ2-3; V gene: TRBV19; CDR3 length: 13; CDR3 protein: ASTLSGTVTDTQY
J gene: TRBJ2-1; V gene: TRBV15; CDR3 length: 12; CDR3 protein: ATSRDPRPNEQF
J gene: TRBJ1-2; V gene: TRBV28; CDR3 length: 9; CDR3 protein: ASSGPRGYT
J gene: TRBJ2-3; V gene: TRBV9; CDR3 length: 14; CDR3 protein: ASSVVAGGSTDTQY
J gene: TRBJ1-1; V gene: TRBV18; CDR3 length: 12; CDR3 protein: ASSTEGAGTEAF
J gene: TRBJ2-4; V gene: TRBV5-1; CDR3 length: 12; CDR3 protein: ASSLGIAKNIQY
J gene: TRBJ1-3; V gene: TRBV4-1; CDR3 length: 13; CDR3 protein: ASSRGTGPGNTIY
J gene: TRBJ2-2; V gene: TRBV25-1; CDR3 length: 16; CDR3 protein: ASSPIEGQGASTGELF
J gene: TRBJ1-1; V gene: TRBV19; CDR3 length: 13; CDR3 protein: ARPSIGGMNTEAF
J gene: TRBJ2-7; V gene: TRBV6-5; CDR3 length: 12; CDR3 protein: ASRKQGPPYEQY
J gene: TRBJ1-5; V gene: TRBV30; CDR3 length: 10; CDR3 protein: AWSQGNQPQH
J gene: TRBJ1-2; V gene: TRBV12-5; CDR3 length: 17; CDR3 protein: ASGLVLSEWGNTDYGYT
J gene: TRBJ2-7; V gene: TRBV6-1; CDR3 length: 11; CDR3 protein: ASCRDGTYEQY
J gene: TRBJ2-5; V gene: TRBV2; CDR3 length: 12; CDR3 protein: ASSGRATQETQY